This TCR beta chain appears in the sequencing data of a study of OX40 agonist ivuxolimab in advanced cancers. General notes on the study: Ivuxolimab was a fully human IgG2 agonistic monoclonal antibody targeting the costimulatory receptor OX40 (CD134). Of the approximately 54 dose-escalation patients, hepatocellular carcinoma was present in about 20, melanoma in around 15, renal cell carcinoma in 9 and head and neck cancer in 9. Partial responses occurred in three dose-escalation patients: two with cutaneous melanoma and one with hepatocellular carcinoma. Intravenous ivuxolimab was administered to patients every 2 weeks at six dose levels: 0.01, 0.1, 0.3, 1.5, 3 and 10 mg/kg. The paper describes the monotherapy dose-escalation part (N ≈ 50 patients) of the phase I trial of ivuxolimab. Patients were allowed to have had prior anti-PD-1, anti-PD-L1 or anti-CTLA-4 therapy, and roughly 40% of the dose-escalation patients had previously received checkpoint inhibitors. The dose-escalation cohort was around 84% male with a mean age of about 54 years, ranging from about 23 to 85. The point of sequencing TCRbeta in the periphery was to test whether ivuxolimab changed TCR sequence diversity and drove clonal T-cell expansion. The paper's findings and limits, for the study overall: The antigen specificity of the clonally expanded peripheral T cells was not determined. On average, CD8+ T cells showed more expanded clones than CD4+ T cells after ivuxolimab. In partial responders in the 0.1-3.0 mg/kg groups, normalized peripheral clonal expansion was found to be among the lowest, especially among CD8+ T cells. At doses of 0.1 to 3.0 mg/kg, clonal expansion of both CD4+ and CD8+ blood T cells was observed from baseline to week 6. Low levels of normalized T-cell clonal expansion were also seen in some patients who did not respond.

Genomic DNA was isolated from the sorted cells so that the TCRbeta CDR3 region could be sequenced. The immunoSEQ Assay was used to sequence the TCRbeta CDR3 regions. Held by TCRdb, this immuneACCESS table contains in-frame sequences only and omits some clones. Under half of the omission traces to an unresolved V gene where checked; the cause of the rest is unknown. This sample comprises 55,000 to 75,000 clones, about nine tenths of them detected only once. Roughly 2% of the sample rests with the top ten. V gives up 3 bases and J gives up 8 bases, and the segment between their germline ends measures 17 bases. The germline V gene encodes CDR1 KGHSH and CDR2 LQKENI. The CDR3 has 14 amino acids, counting the end cysteine and phenylalanine. Here the CDR3 DNA is all that survives: 42 bases in frame from base 1. On this clone itself: No cognate antigen has been identified for it. Per-base quality was not reported, and no clone a single base away is much larger than it.

The trial excluded patients who had a history of autoimmune disease or were on systemic immunosuppression. Peripheral blood for TCR sequencing was collected from all dose cohorts at baseline, on cycle 4 day 1, and on cycle 7 day 1. Samples were obtained from an open-label, multicenter, first-in-human phase I dose-escalation trial of ivuxolimab. Adults with locally advanced or metastatic melanoma, renal cell carcinoma, hepatocellular carcinoma or head and neck squamous cell carcinoma were enrolled in the trial. CD4+ and CD8+ T cells were sorted separately from peripheral blood before TCR sequencing.

The clonotype originates from an adult with an advanced solid tumor such as melanoma, head and neck, liver or kidney cancer. This specimen was CD4+ or CD8+ T cells sorted from blood, taken in a trial of the OX40 agonist ivuxolimab. Rearrangement joined TRBV18 to TRBJ2-7; the D element might be TRBD1 or TRBD2, as each aligns at 6 bases. The DNA is as follows: TGTGCCAGCTCACCGCGGGACACGGGGCAAAAGCAGTACTTC. The encoded protein is CASSPRDTGQKQYF.